This is a list of T cell receptor beta chains from one sample in a study of blood T cell repertoires in COVID-19. Clones were sequenced by immunoSEQ multiplex PCR, and TCRdb holds only the in-frame ones, with some missing. Among approximately 300,000 clones listed, roughly 88% were seen once. Sequences were obtained from peripheral blood. The receptors originated from a woman aged 50 to 60 with active or convalescent COVID-19. CDR3s include the opening cysteine and the closing phenylalanine or tryptophan. The order of the fields is J gene, V gene, D gene, CDR3 protein, CDR3 DNA. A D gene is named only where the DNA matches it firmly.

j_gene: TRBJ2-3
v_gene: TRBV7-2
d_gene: NA
CDR3aa: CASSAGGTRRADTQYF
CDR3nt: TGTGCCAGCAGTGCCGGAGGTACGCGCCGGGCAGATACGCAGTATTTT

j_gene: TRBJ2-1
v_gene: TRBV30
d_gene: TRBD2
CDR3aa: CAWGIAGGFFNEQFF
CDR3nt: TGTGCCTGGGGGATAGCGGGAGGTTTTTTTAATGAGCAGTTCTTC

j_gene: TRBJ1-2
v_gene: TRBV6-5
d_gene: NA
CDR3aa: CASSSPGTFLIYGYTF
CDR3nt: TGTGCCAGCAGTTCCCCGGGGACTTTTCTGATCTATGGCTACACCTTC

j_gene: TRBJ1-2
v_gene: TRBV12-5
d_gene: TRBD1
CDR3aa: CASGAGTGVGYTF
CDR3nt: TGTGCTAGTGGTGCCGGGACAGGGGTTGGCTACACCTTC

j_gene: TRBJ1-6
v_gene: TRBV7-2
d_gene: NA
CDR3aa: CASSLWGRSSYNSPLHF
CDR3nt: TGTGCCAGCAGCTTATGGGGGAGGAGCTCCTATAATTCACCCCTCCACTTT

j_gene: TRBJ2-3
v_gene: TRBV4-2
d_gene: TRBD2
CDR3aa: CASSTGGASDTQYF
CDR3nt: TGTGCCAGCAGCACCGGGGGGGCGTCAGATACGCAGTATTTT

j_gene: TRBJ1-1
v_gene: TRBV5-1
d_gene: TRBD1
CDR3aa: CASSLRTGLTGNTEAFF
CDR3nt: TGCGCCAGCAGTCTCCGGACAGGTCTTACGGGGAACACTGAAGCTTTCTTT

j_gene: TRBJ2-5
v_gene: TRBV11-2
d_gene: TRBD2
CDR3aa: CASSLNGRGGEETQYF
CDR3nt: TGTGCCAGCAGCTTAAACGGTCGGGGGGGAGAAGAGACCCAGTACTTC

j_gene: TRBJ2-3
v_gene: TRBV7-9
d_gene: TRBD1
CDR3aa: CASTLQGARTDTQYF
CDR3nt: TGTGCCAGCACCTTACAGGGGGCGAGGACAGATACGCAGTATTTT

j_gene: TRBJ2-1
v_gene: TRBV2
d_gene: TRBD2
CDR3aa: CASSPGTSPYNEQFF
CDR3nt: TGTGCCAGCAGTCCCGGGACTAGCCCCTACAATGAGCAGTTCTTC

j_gene: TRBJ1-2
v_gene: TRBV4-1
d_gene: TRBD1
CDR3aa: CASSQDLYRGVSGNYGYTF
CDR3nt: TGCGCCAGCAGCCAAGATCTTTACAGGGGGGTGTCGGGTAACTATGGCTACACCTTC